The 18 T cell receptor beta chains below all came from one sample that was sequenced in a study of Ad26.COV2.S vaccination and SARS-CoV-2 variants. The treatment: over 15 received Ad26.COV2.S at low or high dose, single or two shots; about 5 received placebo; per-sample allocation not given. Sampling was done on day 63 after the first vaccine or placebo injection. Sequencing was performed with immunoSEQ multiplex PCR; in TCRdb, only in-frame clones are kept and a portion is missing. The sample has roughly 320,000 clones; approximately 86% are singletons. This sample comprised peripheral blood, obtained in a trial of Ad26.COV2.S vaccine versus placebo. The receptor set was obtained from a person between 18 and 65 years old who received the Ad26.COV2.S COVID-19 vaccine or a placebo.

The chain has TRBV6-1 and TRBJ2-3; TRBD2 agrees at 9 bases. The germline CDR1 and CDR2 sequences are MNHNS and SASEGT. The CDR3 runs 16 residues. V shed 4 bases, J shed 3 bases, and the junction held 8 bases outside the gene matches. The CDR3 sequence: CASSAVSGGRTDTQYF. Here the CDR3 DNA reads TGTGCCAGCAGTGCAGTGAGCGGGGGGAGAACAGATACGCAGTATTTT.

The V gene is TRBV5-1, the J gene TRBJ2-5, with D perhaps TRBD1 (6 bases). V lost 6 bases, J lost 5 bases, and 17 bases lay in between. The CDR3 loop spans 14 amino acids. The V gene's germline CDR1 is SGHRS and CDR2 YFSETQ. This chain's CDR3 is CASNYIGGHETQYF. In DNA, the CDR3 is TGCGCCAGCAATTATATTGGGGGCCATGAGACCCAGTACTTC.

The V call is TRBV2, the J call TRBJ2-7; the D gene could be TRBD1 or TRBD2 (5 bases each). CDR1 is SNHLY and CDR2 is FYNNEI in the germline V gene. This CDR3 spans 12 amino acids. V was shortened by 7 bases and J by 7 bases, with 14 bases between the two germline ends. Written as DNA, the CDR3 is TGTGCCAGCAACGGGGACCCGTTTGAGCAGTACTTC. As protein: CASNGDPFEQYF.

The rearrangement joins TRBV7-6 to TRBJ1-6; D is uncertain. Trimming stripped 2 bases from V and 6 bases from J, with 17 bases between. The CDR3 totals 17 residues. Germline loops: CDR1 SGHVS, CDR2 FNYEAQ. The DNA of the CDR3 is TGTGCCAGCAGCTTAAGTGGCGGCGGAGCCATTAATTCACCCCTCCACTTT. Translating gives CASSLSGGGAINSPLHF.

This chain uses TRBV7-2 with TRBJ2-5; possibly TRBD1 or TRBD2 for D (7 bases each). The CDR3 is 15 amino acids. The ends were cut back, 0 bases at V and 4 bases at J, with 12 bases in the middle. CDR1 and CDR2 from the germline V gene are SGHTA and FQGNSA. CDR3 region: CASSLAGGGGETQYF. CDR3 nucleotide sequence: TGTGCCAGCAGCTTAGCAGGGGGCGGGGGAGAGACCCAGTACTTC.

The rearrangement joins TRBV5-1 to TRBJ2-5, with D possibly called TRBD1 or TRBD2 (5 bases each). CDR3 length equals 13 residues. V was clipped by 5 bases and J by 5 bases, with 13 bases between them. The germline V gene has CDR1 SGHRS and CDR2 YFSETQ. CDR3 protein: CASSPGPRETQYF. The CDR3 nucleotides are TGCGCCAGCAGTCCGGGACCGAGGGAGACCCAGTACTTC.

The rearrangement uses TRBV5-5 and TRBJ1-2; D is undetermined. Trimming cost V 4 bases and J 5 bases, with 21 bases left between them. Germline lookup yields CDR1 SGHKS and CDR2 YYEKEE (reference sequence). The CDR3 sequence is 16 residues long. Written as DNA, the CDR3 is TGTGCCAGCAGCCTTGGACTGTCTGCCTTTCTTTATGGCTACACCTTC. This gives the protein CASSLGLSAFLYGYTF.

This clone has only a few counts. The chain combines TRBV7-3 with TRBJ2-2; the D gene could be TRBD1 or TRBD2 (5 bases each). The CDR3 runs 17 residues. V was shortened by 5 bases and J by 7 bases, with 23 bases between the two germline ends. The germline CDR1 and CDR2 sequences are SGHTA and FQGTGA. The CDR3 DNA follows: TGTGCCAGCAGCCCCCACTTGGGGGTTGGTGGACACGGGGAGCTGTTTTTT. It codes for CASSPHLGVGGHGELFF. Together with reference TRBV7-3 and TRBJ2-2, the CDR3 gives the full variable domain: GAGVSQTPSNKVTEKGKYVELRCDPISGHTALYWYRQSLGQGPEFLIYFQGTGAADDSGLPNDRFFAVRPEGSVSTLKIQRTERGDSAVYLCASSPHLGVGGHGELFFGEGSRLTVL.

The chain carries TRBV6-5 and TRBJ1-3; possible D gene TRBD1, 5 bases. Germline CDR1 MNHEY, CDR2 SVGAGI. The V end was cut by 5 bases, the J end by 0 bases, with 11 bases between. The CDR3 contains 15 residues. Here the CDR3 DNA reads TGTGCCAGCAGTACTGGGACGACCTCTGGAAACACCATATATTTT. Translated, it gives CASSTGTTSGNTIYF.

CDR3 amino acids: CASSYDRNNSPLHF. The CDR3 nucleotides are TGTGCCAGCAGTTACGACAGAAATAATTCACCCCTCCACTTT. The chain recombines TRBV6-5 with TRBJ1-6; perhaps TRBD1 as D (5 bases). Germline-derived CDR1 and CDR2 are MNHEY and SVGAGI. The CDR3 extends over 14 amino acids. V was shortened by 2 bases and J by 5 bases, with 7 bases between the two germline ends.

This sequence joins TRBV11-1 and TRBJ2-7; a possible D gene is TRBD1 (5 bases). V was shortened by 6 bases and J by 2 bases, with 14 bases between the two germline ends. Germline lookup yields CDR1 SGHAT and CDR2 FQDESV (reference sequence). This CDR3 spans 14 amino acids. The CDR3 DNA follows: TGTGCCAGCAGTTTGACAGCAGAGGCCTACGAGCAGTACTTC. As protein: CASSLTAEAYEQYF.

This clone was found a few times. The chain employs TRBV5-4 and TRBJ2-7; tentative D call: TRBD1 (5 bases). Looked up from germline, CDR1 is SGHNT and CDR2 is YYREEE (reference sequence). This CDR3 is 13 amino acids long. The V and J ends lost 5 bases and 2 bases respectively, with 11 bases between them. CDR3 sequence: CASSKDTTYEQYF. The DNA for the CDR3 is TGTGCCAGCAGTAAGGACACTACCTACGAGCAGTACTTC.

CDR3 sequence reads: CASSTRDRVSSYEQYF. The CDR3 DNA is TGTGCCAGTAGTACAAGGGACAGGGTGAGCTCCTACGAGCAGTACTTC. The rearrangement uses TRBV19 and TRBJ2-7; 9 bases map to TRBD1. V lost 4 bases to trimming and J lost 0 bases; unmatched junction nucleotides: 7. This CDR3 comprises 16 residues. The V gene's germline CDR1 is LNHDA and CDR2 SQIVND (reference sequence).

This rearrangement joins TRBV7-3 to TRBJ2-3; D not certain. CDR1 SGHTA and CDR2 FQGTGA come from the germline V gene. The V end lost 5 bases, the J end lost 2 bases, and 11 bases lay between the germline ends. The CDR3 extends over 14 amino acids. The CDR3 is CASSPSLYTDTQYF. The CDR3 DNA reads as TGTGCCAGCAGCCCCAGTCTATACACAGATACGCAGTATTTT.

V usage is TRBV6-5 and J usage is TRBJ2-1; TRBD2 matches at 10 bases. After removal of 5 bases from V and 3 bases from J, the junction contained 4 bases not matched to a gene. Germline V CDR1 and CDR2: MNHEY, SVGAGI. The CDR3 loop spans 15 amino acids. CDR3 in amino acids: CASSPTSGDYNEQFF. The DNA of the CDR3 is TGTGCCAGCAGTCCAACTAGCGGGGACTACAATGAGCAGTTCTTC.

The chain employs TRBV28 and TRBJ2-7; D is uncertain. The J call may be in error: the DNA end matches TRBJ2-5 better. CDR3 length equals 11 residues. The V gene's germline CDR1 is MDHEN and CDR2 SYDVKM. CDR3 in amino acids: CASSPSQTQYF. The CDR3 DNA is TGTGCCAGCAGTCCCTCACAGACCCAGTACTTC.

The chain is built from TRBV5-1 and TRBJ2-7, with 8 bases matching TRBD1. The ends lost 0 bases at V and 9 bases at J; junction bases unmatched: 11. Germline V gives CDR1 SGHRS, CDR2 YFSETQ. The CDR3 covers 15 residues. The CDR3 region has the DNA TGCGCCAGCAGCTTGGTTGGGACAGGCGGCGTAGGGCAGTACTTC. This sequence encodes CASSLVGTGGVGQYF.

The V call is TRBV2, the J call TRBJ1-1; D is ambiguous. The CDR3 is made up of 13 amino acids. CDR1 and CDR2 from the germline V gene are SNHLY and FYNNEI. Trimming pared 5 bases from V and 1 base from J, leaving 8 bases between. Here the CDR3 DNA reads TGTGCCAGCAGTCTACAGTGGAACACTGAAGCTTTCTTT. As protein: CASSLQWNTEAFF.